These T cell receptor beta chains were read from a single sample in a study of spatial heterogeneity in lung cancer. MiXCR, run by TCRdb on the 5' RACE reads, gives a single entry per CDR3 protein. The sample carries 30,000 to 45,000 distinct CDR3 sequences, 4% to 6% recorded once. The sample here was PBMCs, taken at surgery. The origin of the receptors is a female donor with early-stage non-small cell lung cancer. The conserved cysteine and the conserved F or W are not part of the CDR3 here.

V gene: TRBV2; J gene: TRBJ1-2; CDR3 protein: ASRVDRLSYGYT
V gene: TRBV5-5; J gene: TRBJ2-1; CDR3 protein: ASSLPRGFYNEQF
V gene: TRBV28; J gene: TRBJ1-5; CDR3 protein: ASSFRQNSNQPQH
V gene: TRBV29-1; J gene: TRBJ1-5; CDR3 protein: SLRQGRVDQPQH
V gene: TRBV20-1; J gene: TRBJ1-1; CDR3 protein: SARLQGNTEAF
V gene: TRBV27; J gene: TRBJ2-5; CDR3 protein: ASSFDRTLLETQY
V gene: TRBV5-1; J gene: TRBJ2-2; CDR3 protein: ASSLAPASGGNTGELF
V gene: TRBV7-3; J gene: TRBJ1-1; CDR3 protein: ASSLTGGDTEAF
V gene: TRBV28; J gene: TRBJ2-7; CDR3 protein: ASSPPGTLSYEQY
V gene: TRBV29-1; J gene: TRBJ2-7; CDR3 protein: SVGGGSSYEQY
V gene: TRBV5-3; J gene: TRBJ2-1; CDR3 protein: ARSLNRAGQF
V gene: TRBV4-3; J gene: TRBJ2-7; CDR3 protein: ASSQAGNHEQY
V gene: TRBV7-2; J gene: TRBJ2-7; CDR3 protein: ASSFDGQRGEQY
V gene: TRBV11-3; J gene: TRBJ2-1; CDR3 protein: ASSFLSAGAGEQF
V gene: TRBV29-1; J gene: TRBJ2-1; CDR3 protein: SVELGGRPRGIEQF
V gene: TRBV11-2; J gene: TRBJ2-5; CDR3 protein: ASSLDRKNPLKTQY
V gene: TRBV6-5; J gene: TRBJ1-6; CDR3 protein: ASSSTWDLRSPLH
V gene: TRBV5-1; J gene: TRBJ2-5; CDR3 protein: ASSITGTEETQY
V gene: TRBV20-1; J gene: TRBJ2-3; CDR3 protein: SAAPRGVGTDTQY
V gene: TRBV4-3; J gene: TRBJ1-1; CDR3 protein: ASSQEWVMITEAF
V gene: TRBV27; J gene: TRBJ2-2; CDR3 protein: ASWTANTGELF
V gene: TRBV12-3/TRBV12-4; J gene: TRBJ2-3; CDR3 protein: ASSLRVFLGGPSTDTQY
V gene: TRBV20-1; J gene: TRBJ2-5; CDR3 protein: SARGPTTGETQY
V gene: TRBV7-9; J gene: TRBJ2-3; CDR3 protein: ASSFRTGLTDTQY
V gene: TRBV5-1; J gene: TRBJ2-1; CDR3 protein: ASSLTPGTGSYNEQF
V gene: TRBV21-1; J gene: TRBJ2-5; CDR3 protein: ASSKPPDRQETQY
V gene: TRBV20-1; J gene: TRBJ2-1; CDR3 protein: SAGTSGPNEQF
V gene: TRBV6-1; J gene: TRBJ2-4; CDR3 protein: ASSRRTSGDGSGIVY
V gene: TRBV12-3/TRBV12-4; J gene: TRBJ1-5; CDR3 protein: ASSRDRAPVAQH
V gene: TRBV7-2; J gene: TRBJ2-5; CDR3 protein: ASSPGGAGGQETQY
V gene: TRBV5-4; J gene: TRBJ2-7; CDR3 protein: ASSSDASDNEQY
V gene: TRBV6-5; J gene: TRBJ2-3; CDR3 protein: ASSYQTGTTTDTQY
V gene: TRBV11-2; J gene: TRBJ2-1; CDR3 protein: ASSLTNEQF
V gene: TRBV7-2; J gene: TRBJ2-5; CDR3 protein: ASSRPGLAGTETQY
V gene: TRBV7-9; J gene: TRBJ1-1; CDR3 protein: ASSHRTQGTEAF
V gene: TRBV18; J gene: TRBJ2-1; CDR3 protein: ASSPGTGAYNEQF
V gene: TRBV7-2; J gene: TRBJ2-3; CDR3 protein: ASSRRGGGVDTQY
V gene: TRBV4-1; J gene: TRBJ1-4; CDR3 protein: ASSQDYSRNEKLF
V gene: TRBV28; J gene: TRBJ2-2; CDR3 protein: ASSLLAGGPTGELF
V gene: TRBV6-6; J gene: TRBJ1-1; CDR3 protein: ASSEILDTEAF
V gene: TRBV11-2; J gene: TRBJ2-1; CDR3 protein: ATAGMVIYNEQF
V gene: TRBV18; J gene: TRBJ2-7; CDR3 protein: ASSPPGREPYEQY
V gene: TRBV7-2; J gene: TRBJ2-1; CDR3 protein: ASSLSGGGYNEQF
V gene: TRBV13; J gene: TRBJ1-1; CDR3 protein: ASSLGGAYTEAF
V gene: TRBV7-2; J gene: TRBJ2-3; CDR3 protein: ASSLVAPGADTQY
V gene: TRBV20-1; J gene: TRBJ1-5; CDR3 protein: SAPDRGDNQPQH
V gene: TRBV7-2; J gene: TRBJ2-7; CDR3 protein: ASSLMKGSVEQY
V gene: TRBV2; J gene: TRBJ2-3; CDR3 protein: ASSEARAGGSTDTQY
V gene: TRBV29-1; J gene: TRBJ1-2; CDR3 protein: SVYGWGSKSGGYT
V gene: TRBV18; J gene: TRBJ1-5; CDR3 protein: ASSPDINQPQH
V gene: TRBV5-1; J gene: TRBJ2-7; CDR3 protein: ASRTGPQSSYEQY
V gene: TRBV27; J gene: TRBJ2-1; CDR3 protein: ASSPDLSSYNEQF
V gene: TRBV7-2; J gene: TRBJ2-2; CDR3 protein: ASSLAMAGNTGELF
V gene: TRBV14; J gene: TRBJ1-5; CDR3 protein: ASSQVKGSPQH
V gene: TRBV4-2; J gene: TRBJ2-5; CDR3 protein: ASSQDGAQTQY